This T cell receptor (beta chain) emerged from a study of OX40 agonist ivuxolimab in advanced cancers. Notes on the research overall: Ivuxolimab was a fully human IgG2 agonistic monoclonal antibody targeting the costimulatory receptor OX40 (CD134). Partial responses occurred in three dose-escalation patients: two with cutaneous melanoma and one with hepatocellular carcinoma. The point of sequencing TCRbeta in the periphery was to test whether ivuxolimab changed TCR sequence diversity and drove clonal T-cell expansion. The paper describes the monotherapy dose-escalation part (N of about 47 patients) of the phase I trial of ivuxolimab. Among the roughly 52 dose-escalation patients, 19 had hepatocellular carcinoma, about 15 melanoma, 9 renal cell carcinoma and 9 head and neck cancer. Patients were allowed to have had prior anti-PD-1, anti-PD-L1 or anti-CTLA-4 therapy, and roughly 40% of the dose-escalation patients had previously received checkpoint inhibitors. The dose-escalation cohort was around 84% male with a mean age of about 60 years, ranging from about 20 to 80. Intravenous ivuxolimab was administered to patients every 2 weeks at six dose levels: 0.01, 0.1, 0.3, 1.5, 3 and 10 mg/kg. Study-level results and caveats: On average, CD8+ T cells showed more expanded clones than CD4+ T cells after ivuxolimab. Which antigens the clonally expanded peripheral T cells were specific for was not determined. Clonal expansion of both CD4+ and CD8+ blood T cells was observed from baseline to week 6 at doses 0.1 to 3.0 mg/kg. Low levels of normalized T-cell clonal expansion were also seen in some nonresponding patients. Partial responders in the 0.1-3.0 mg/kg groups had among the lowest normalized peripheral clonal expansion, especially among CD8+ T cells.

Genomic DNA was extracted from sorted cells for sequencing of the TCRbeta CDR3 region. TCRbeta CDR3 regions were sequenced using the immunoSEQ Assay. As stored in TCRdb, this immuneACCESS dataset retains in-frame rearrangements with V and J assigned. A fraction of the clones does not appear; measured against another copy, unresolved V genes explain less than half of the discrepancy, and the remainder lacks a known reason. Present in this sample are about 79,000 clones, over 70% of which were seen just once. Jointly, the top ten make up approximately 4.5% of the sample. In regard to this clone: Its antigen is currently not known. The input lacks base qualities; no much larger clone sits a single base away.

Patients with autoimmune disease history or receiving systemic immunosuppression were excluded from the trial. Peripheral blood for TCR sequencing was drawn from every dose cohort at baseline, at cycle 4 day 1 and at cycle 7 day 1. The samples were drawn from a first-in-human, open-label, multicenter phase I dose-escalation trial of ivuxolimab. The trial enrolled adults with locally advanced or metastatic head and neck squamous cell, hepatocellular, melanoma or renal cell carcinoma. Before TCR sequencing, CD4+ T cells and CD8+ T cells from peripheral blood were sorted into separate populations. The sequences come from CD4+ or CD8+ T cells sorted from blood, collected in a trial of the OX40 agonist ivuxolimab. This receptor was taken from an adult with an advanced solid tumor such as melanoma, head and neck, liver or kidney cancer.

The DNA sequence is as follows: TGCGCCAGCAGCTTGACCCTGCAAGAGACCCAGTACTTC. Translated, it reads CASSLTLQETQYF. Here the chain combines TRBV5-1 and TRBJ2-5; the D gene remains uncertain. Inclusive of the bounding cysteine and phenylalanine, the CDR3 is 13 residues long. Only the CDR3 DNA is retained, 39 bases long and in frame from the first base. The junction shows trimming of 1 base on V and 2 bases on J, plus 6 bases between the germline ends. The germline V gene specifies SGHRS as CDR1 and YFSETQ as CDR2.